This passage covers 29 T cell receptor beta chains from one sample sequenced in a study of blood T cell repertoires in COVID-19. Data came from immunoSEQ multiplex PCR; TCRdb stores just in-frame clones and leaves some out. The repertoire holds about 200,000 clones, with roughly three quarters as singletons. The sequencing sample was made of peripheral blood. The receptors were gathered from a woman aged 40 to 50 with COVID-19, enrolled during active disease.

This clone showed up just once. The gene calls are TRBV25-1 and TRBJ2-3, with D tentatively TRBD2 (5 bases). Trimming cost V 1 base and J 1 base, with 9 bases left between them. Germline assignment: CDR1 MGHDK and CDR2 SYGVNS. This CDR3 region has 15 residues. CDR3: CASSEFRGGTDTQYF. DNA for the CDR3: TGTGCCAGCAGTGAATTCCGGGGTGGCACAGATACGCAGTATTTT.

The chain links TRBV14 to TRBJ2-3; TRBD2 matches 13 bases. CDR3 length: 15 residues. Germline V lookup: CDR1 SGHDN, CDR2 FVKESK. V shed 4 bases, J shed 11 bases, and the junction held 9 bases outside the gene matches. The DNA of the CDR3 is TGTGCCAGCAGCCCCCGGACTAGCGGGAGCTTAAGGCAGTATTTT. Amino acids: CASSPRTSGSLRQYF.

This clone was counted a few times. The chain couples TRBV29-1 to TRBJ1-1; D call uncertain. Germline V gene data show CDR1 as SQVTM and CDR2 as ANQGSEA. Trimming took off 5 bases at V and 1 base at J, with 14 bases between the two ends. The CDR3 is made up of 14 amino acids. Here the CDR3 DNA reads TGCAGCGTTTTCTCACCAGAAACGAACACTGAAGCTTTCTTT. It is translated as CSVFSPETNTEAFF.

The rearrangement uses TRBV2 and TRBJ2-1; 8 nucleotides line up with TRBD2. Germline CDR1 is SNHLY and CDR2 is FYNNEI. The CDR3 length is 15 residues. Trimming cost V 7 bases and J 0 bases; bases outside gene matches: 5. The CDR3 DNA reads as TGTGCCAGCACGTTAGCGGGACCCTCCTACAATGAGCAGTTCTTC. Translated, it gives CASTLAGPSYNEQFF. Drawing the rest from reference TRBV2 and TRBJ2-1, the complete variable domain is EPEVTQTPSHQVTQMGQEVILRCVPISNHLYFYWYRQILGQKVEFLVSFYNNEISEKSEIFDDQFSVERPDGSNFTLKIRSTKLEDSAMYFCASTLAGPSYNEQFFGPGTRLTVL.

DNA of the CDR3: TGTGCCAGCAGTTACACTACAGCGGACACTGAAGCTTTCTTT. Its protein product is CASSYTTADTEAFF. This chain joins TRBV6-5 and TRBJ1-1; D gene ambiguous. The CDR3 is 14 amino acids. V was clipped by 2 bases and J by 3 bases, with 10 bases between them. Germline CDR1 reads MNHEY; CDR2 reads SVGAGI.

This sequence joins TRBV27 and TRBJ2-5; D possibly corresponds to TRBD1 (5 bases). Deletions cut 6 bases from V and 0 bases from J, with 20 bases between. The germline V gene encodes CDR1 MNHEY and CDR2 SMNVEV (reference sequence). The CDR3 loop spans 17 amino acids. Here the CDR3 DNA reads TGTGCCAGCAGAAGAGAGACGTGGACACACAACCAAGAGACCCAGTACTTC. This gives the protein CASRRETWTHNQETQYF.

For the CDR3, the DNA is TGCGCCAGCAGTCAATGGAGGCTAGGGACTAGCGGGAGGGCCCTCCAACCCTACGAGCAGTACTTC. Its translation: CASSQWRLGTSGRALQPYEQYF. J is TRBJ2-7 and V is TRBV23-1; TRBD2 matches at 16 bases. TRBV23-1 is labeled an ORF, and its function is uncertain. V lost 1 base and J lost 2; bases outside the gene matches: 17. This CDR3 is built from 22 residues.

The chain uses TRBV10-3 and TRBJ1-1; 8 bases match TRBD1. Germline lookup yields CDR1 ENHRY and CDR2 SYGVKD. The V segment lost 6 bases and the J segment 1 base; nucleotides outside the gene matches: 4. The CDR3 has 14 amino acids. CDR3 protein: CAISSGQANTEAFF. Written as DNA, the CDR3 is TGTGCCATCAGCTCGGGACAGGCGAACACTGAAGCTTTCTTT.

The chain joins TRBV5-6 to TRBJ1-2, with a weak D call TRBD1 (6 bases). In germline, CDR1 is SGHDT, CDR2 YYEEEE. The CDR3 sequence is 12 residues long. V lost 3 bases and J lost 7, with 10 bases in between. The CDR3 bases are TGTGCCAGCAGCTATACAGGGCCTGGCTACACCTTC. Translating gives CASSYTGPGYTF.

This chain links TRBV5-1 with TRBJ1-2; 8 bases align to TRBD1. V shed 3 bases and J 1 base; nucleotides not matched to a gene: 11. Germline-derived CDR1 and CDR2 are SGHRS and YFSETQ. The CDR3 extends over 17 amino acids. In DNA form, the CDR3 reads TGCGCCAGCAGCTCCGCCCTTCCAGGGGGCAATAACTATGGCTACACCTTC. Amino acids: CASSSALPGGNNYGYTF.

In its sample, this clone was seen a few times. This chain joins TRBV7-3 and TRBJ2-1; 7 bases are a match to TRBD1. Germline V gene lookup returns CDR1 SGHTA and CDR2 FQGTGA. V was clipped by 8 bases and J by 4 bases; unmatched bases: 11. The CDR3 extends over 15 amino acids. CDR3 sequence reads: CASSITTGSYNEQFF. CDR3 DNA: TGTGCCAGCTCTATTACGACAGGGTCGTACAATGAGCAGTTCTTC.

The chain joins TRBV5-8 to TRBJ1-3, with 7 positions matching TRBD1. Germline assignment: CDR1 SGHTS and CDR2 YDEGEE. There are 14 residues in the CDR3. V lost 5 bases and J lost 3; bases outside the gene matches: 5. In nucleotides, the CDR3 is TGTGCCAGCAGACGTACAGGGGTTGGAAACACCATATATTTT. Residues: CASRRTGVGNTIYF.

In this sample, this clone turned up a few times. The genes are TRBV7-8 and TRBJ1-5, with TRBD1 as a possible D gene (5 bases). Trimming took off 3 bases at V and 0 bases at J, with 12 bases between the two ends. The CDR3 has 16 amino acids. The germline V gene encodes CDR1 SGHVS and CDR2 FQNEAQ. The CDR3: CASSLSQGYSNQPQHF. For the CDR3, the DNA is TGTGCCAGCAGCTTGTCTCAGGGCTATAGCAATCAGCCCCAGCATTTT.

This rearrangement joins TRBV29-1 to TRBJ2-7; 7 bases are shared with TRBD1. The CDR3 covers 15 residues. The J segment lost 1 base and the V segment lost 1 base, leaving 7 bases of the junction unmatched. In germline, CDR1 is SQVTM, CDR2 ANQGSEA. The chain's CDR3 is CSVEVWTGISYEQYF. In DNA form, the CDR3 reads TGCAGCGTTGAAGTGTGGACAGGTATTTCCTACGAGCAGTACTTC.

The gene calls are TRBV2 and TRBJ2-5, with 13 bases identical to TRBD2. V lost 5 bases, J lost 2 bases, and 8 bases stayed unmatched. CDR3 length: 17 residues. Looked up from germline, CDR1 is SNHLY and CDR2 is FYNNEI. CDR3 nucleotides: TGTGCCAGCAGTATAGGACTAGCGGGAGCGACACAAGAGACCCAGTACTTC. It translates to CASSIGLAGATQETQYF.

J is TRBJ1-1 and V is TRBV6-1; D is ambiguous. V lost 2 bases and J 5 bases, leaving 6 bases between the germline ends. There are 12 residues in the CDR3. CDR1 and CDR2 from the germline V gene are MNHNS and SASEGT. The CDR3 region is CASSESVTEAFF. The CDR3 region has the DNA TGTGCCAGCAGTGAATCCGTAACTGAAGCTTTCTTT.

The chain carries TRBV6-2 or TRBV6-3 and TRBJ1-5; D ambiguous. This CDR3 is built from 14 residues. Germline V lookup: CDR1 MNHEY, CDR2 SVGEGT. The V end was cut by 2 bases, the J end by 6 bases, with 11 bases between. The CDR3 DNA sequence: TGTGCCAGCAGTTACGTCCAGAGAGGTCAGCCCCAGCATTTT. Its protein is CASSYVQRGQPQHF.

The DNA of the CDR3 is TGCAGTGCTAGTAGTAGCGCGTATCAGTACTTC. Amino acids: CSASSSAYQYF. The chain joins TRBV20-1 to TRBJ2-4; TRBD2 might be the D (5 bases). CDR3 length equals 11 residues. The germline CDR1 and CDR2 sequences are DFQATT and SNEGSKA (reference sequence). Trimming cost V 3 bases and J 12 bases, with 12 bases left between them.

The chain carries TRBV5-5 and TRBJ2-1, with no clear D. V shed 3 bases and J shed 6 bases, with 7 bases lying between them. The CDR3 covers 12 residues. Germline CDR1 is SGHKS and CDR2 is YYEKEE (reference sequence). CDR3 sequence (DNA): TGTGCCAGCAGCTCTTCTTCCAATGAGCAGTTCTTC. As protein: CASSSSSNEQFF.

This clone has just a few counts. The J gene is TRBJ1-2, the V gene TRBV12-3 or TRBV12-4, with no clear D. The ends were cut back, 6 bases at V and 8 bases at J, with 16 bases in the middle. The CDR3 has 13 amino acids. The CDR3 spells CASSYLPRRGYTF. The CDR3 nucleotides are TGTGCCAGCAGCTACTTACCCCGGAGGGGCTACACCTTC.

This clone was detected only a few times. The CDR3 DNA sequence: TGTGCCAGCAGCCAAGCTAACCCGTCCCTAGGGGGTGGAGGCACTGAAGCTTTCTTT. The encoded protein is CASSQANPSLGGGGTEAFF. This sequence joins TRBV4-2 and TRBJ1-1; the D gene is possibly TRBD1 (6 bases). The CDR3 contains 19 residues. Germline CDR1 is LGHNA and CDR2 is YNFKEQ. Trimming shortened V by 1 base and J by 4 bases, and 25 bases separated the two germline ends.

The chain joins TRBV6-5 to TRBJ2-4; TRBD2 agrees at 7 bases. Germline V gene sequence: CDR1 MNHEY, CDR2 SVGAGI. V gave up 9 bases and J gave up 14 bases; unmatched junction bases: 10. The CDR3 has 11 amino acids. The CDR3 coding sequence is TGTGCCAGTGGGGCAAGCGGGGAGAAGTACTTC. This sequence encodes CASGASGEKYF.

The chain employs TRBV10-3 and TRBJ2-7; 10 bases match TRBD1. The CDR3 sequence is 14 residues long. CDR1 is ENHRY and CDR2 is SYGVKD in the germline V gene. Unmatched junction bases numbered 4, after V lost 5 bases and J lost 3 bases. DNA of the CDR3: TGTGCCATCAGTAAAGGGACAGGGGTCTACGAGCAGTACTTC. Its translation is CAISKGTGVYEQYF.

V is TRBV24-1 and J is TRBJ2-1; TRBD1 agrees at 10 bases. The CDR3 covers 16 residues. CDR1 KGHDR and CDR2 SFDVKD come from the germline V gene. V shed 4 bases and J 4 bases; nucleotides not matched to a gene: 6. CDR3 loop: CATSDPRQGAYNEQFF. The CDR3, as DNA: TGTGCCACCAGTGACCCACGACAGGGGGCGTACAATGAGCAGTTCTTC.

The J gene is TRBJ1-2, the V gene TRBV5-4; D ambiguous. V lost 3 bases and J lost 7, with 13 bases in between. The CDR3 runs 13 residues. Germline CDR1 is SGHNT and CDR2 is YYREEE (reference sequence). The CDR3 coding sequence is TGTGCCAGCAGCTGGGGAGGGTCCGGTGGCTACACCTTC. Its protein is CASSWGGSGGYTF.

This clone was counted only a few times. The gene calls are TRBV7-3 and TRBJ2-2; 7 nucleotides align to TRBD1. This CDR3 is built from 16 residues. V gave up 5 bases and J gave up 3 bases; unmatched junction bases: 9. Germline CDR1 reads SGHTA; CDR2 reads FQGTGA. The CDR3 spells CASSIYRGADTGELFF. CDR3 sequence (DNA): TGTGCCAGCAGCATCTACAGGGGAGCGGACACCGGGGAGCTGTTTTTT.

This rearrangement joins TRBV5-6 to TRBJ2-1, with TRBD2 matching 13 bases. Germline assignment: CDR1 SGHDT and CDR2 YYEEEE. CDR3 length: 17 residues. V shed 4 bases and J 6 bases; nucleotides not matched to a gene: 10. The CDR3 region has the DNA TGTGCCAGCAGCCTACTAGCGGGGGGGCCAGCCCGCAATGAGCAGTTCTTC. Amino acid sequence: CASSLLAGGPARNEQFF.

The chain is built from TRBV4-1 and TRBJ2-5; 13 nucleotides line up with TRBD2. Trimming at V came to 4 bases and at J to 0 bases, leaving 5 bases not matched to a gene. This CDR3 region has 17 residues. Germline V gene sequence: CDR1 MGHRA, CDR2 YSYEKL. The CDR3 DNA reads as TGCGCCAGCAGCCGAACTAGCGGGGGGGCGTACCAAGAGACCCAGTACTTC. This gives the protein CASSRTSGGAYQETQYF.

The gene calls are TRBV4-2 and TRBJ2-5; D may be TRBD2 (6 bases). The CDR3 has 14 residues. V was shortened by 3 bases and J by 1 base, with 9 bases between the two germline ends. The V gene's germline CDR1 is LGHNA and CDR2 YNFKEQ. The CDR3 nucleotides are TGTGCCAGCAGCCAGGAGGGCTTCCAAGAGACCCAGTACTTC. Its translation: CASSQEGFQETQYF.